This TCR beta chain stems from a study of graft-versus-host responses after intestinal transplantation (dated by TCRdb to the early 2020s). About the study as a whole: Recipients received multivisceral, liver-intestinal, or isolated intestinal transplants. Every recipient was given anti-thymocyte globulin induction, followed by roughly 3 years of maintenance tacrolimus and steroids. After intestinal transplantation, graft-versus-host and host-versus-graft alloreactive T cell clones were followed in the graft, circulation and bone marrow using bulk TCR-beta CDR3 sequencing. To identify alloreactive clones, pre-transplant mixed lymphocyte reaction products were sequenced and then compared with unstimulated pre-transplant donor and recipient T cells. A cohort of approximately 24 intestinal transplant recipients, including one retransplant, was enrolled, and a few patients lacking pretransplant specimens were excluded. Donor T cell macrochimerism was defined as a peak of at least 4% donor T cells among recipient peripheral blood mononuclear cells. Samples from a few later patients were sequenced in-house on an Illumina MiSeq with MiXCR processing rather than by the commercial service.

The time point label, as the study defines it: cells obtained before transplantation from donor or recipient. CD3+CD4+ and CD3+CD8+ populations were FACS-sorted from unstimulated pre-transplant donor and recipient cells taken from spleen or lymph nodes. In regard to this clone: Its specific antigen is unknown. One base away there is no much larger clone; base qualities are not given.

Library construction relied on the immunoSEQ multiplex PCR assay. For most patients, genomic DNA was isolated using the Qiagen DNeasy Blood and Tissue Kit and was shipped frozen to Adaptive Biotechnologies for TCR sequencing. Adaptive Biotechnologies carried out high-throughput TCR-beta CDR3 sequencing of genomic DNA for most patients. For the original study's pipeline: Adaptive's ImmunoSEQ software was the source of the TCR sequencing data for about 20 patients, while a few other patients were processed with MiXCR and VDJtools. CD4 versus CD8 sorting errors were corrected by removing sequences found in both subsets at a frequency ratio below 5:1. CDR3 nucleotide sequences shared between donor and recipient were removed because the origin of such sequences could not be assigned. To be classed as alloreactive, a clone needed at least 2-fold expansion over unstimulated cells and a minimum CFSE-low frequency of 0.002% (template counts) or 0.001% (read counts). Clones detected in sequenced pre-transplant spleen, lymph node, or MLR CFSE-low populations of the donor or recipient were defined as mappable. The cumulative frequency of alloreactive clones was calculated as a percentage of all sequences, weighted by copy number. TCRdb took over this immuneACCESS table, retaining in-frame rearrangements with V and J assigned. Such tables are incomplete; in checked studies, under half of the missing clones stem from an unresolved V gene, and the remainder is unexplained. Clone size and V and J calls were adopted from that table, with D and trimming inferred from the DNA. The sample table records roughly 120,000 clones; approximately 94% of these occur just once. The top ten constitute about 0.2% of the sample.

The CDR3 spans 15 residues, from the cysteine through the phenylalanine. The only DNA kept is the CDR3, 45 bases in frame from the first base. V has 6 bases trimmed and J has 3 bases trimmed; junction bases matching no gene number 8. Per the germline V gene, WSHSY is the CDR1 and SAAADI is the CDR2. General study outcomes and caveats: Early after transplant, declines in HvG clones were associated with peak levels of circulating GvH clones. The conclusions were limited by the relatively low number and heterogeneity of the intestinal transplant patients. GvH clones were found in recipient bone marrow, and some of the GvH clones appeared earlier in ileal mucosa or blood, which is consistent with an intestinal mucosal origin. In the allografts of patients with donor T cell macrochimerism, GvH to HvG T cell clonal ratios were high.

The input for sequencing was unstimulated CD4+ T cells sorted from spleen or lymph node cells, taken before transplant. This TCR derives from a human donor who was the organ donor for an intestinal transplant. The rearranged chain carries TRBV10-2 and TRBJ2-7; the central 10 bases match TRBD2. The CDR3 protein: CASRLAGSTVYEQYF. The sequenced DNA is TGCGCCAGCAGACTAGCGGGATCAACCGTCTACGAGCAGTACTTC.